A selection of T cell receptor beta chains follows, all from one sample in a study of T cell repertoires in cytomegalovirus infection. TCRdb reanalysed the reads using MiXCR and keeps one entry per CDR3 protein. The sample yields 60,000 to 75,000 distinct CDR3 sequences, 4% seen once. Sequencing input: PBMCs. The receptors come from a human donor in good health (CMV status not recorded). Some clones in this sample may be carry-over from other donors' samples. Each CDR3 is given without its conserved first and last residue. A D gene is named only where the DNA matches it firmly. Part of the rows lack a size; the others show once, few, many or a class for expanded clones.

J	D	size	V	CDR3
TRBJ2-1	TRBD2	many	TRBV7-6	ASSFSGSGYNEQF
TRBJ2-7	NA	many	TRBV4-3	ASSQLQGVHEGLY
TRBJ1-2	NA	many	TRBV20-1	SARSGVSGYT
TRBJ2-7	NA	many	TRBV7-2	ASSLATGGEQY
TRBJ2-1	NA	few	TRBV12-3/TRBV12-4	ASSLDVGPHNEQF
TRBJ1-1	NA	many	TRBV7-9	ASSLGRQGTEAF
TRBJ2-5	TRBD1	NA	TRBV9	ASSTGQAETQY
TRBJ1-2	TRBD1	many	TRBV12-3/TRBV12-4	ASTIDRGGYT
TRBJ2-3	TRBD2	many	TRBV20-1	SARTSKADTQY
TRBJ2-3	NA	few	TRBV7-2	ASSLPPTVARYTDTQY
TRBJ2-7	TRBD2	many	TRBV6-6	ASRTSGLYEQY